This T cell receptor (beta chain) derives from a study of OX40 agonist ivuxolimab in advanced cancers. A note on the overall study: Ivuxolimab was an agonistic, fully human IgG2 monoclonal antibody directed against OX40 (CD134), a costimulatory receptor. Partial responses occurred in three dose-escalation patients, of whom one had hepatocellular carcinoma and two had cutaneous melanoma. Intravenous ivuxolimab was administered to patients every 2 weeks at six dose levels: 0.01, 0.1, 0.3, 1.5, 3 and 10 mg/kg. Of the 50 to 55 patients in dose escalation, about 20 had hepatocellular carcinoma, roughly 15 had melanoma, 9 had renal cell carcinoma and 9 had head and neck cancer. The paper describes the monotherapy dose-escalation part (N of about 50 patients) of the phase I trial of ivuxolimab. Peripheral TCRbeta sequencing aimed to test whether ivuxolimab altered TCR sequence diversity and caused clonal T-cell expansion. Prior anti-PD-1, anti-PD-L1 or anti-CTLA-4 therapy was permitted, and checkpoint inhibitors had been received by less than 45% of dose-escalation patients. In the dose-escalation cohort, 82.7% of patients were male, and the mean age was approximately 55 years, with a range of roughly 20 to 79. Results the study describes overall, beyond this receptor: In the 0.1-3.0 mg/kg groups, partial responders were among the patients with the lowest normalized peripheral clonal expansion, particularly in CD8+ T cells. Low levels of normalized T-cell clonal expansion were also shown by some nonresponding patients. Clonal expansion of both CD4+ and CD8+ blood T cells was observed from baseline to week 6 at doses 0.1 to 3.0 mg/kg. After ivuxolimab, more expanded clones were found on average in CD8+ T cells than in CD4+ T cells. Which antigens the clonally expanded peripheral T cells were specific for was not determined.

To note about this clone: The clone's antigen remains unknown. Base qualities were left out, and no much larger clone turns up one base away.

Genomic DNA was extracted from sorted cells for sequencing of the TCRbeta CDR3 region. The immunoSEQ Assay was used to sequence the TCRbeta CDR3 regions. Drawn from immuneACCESS, this table holds only the in-frame rearrangements with V and J called that TCRdb kept. Clones are partly lost; checked studies trace under half to an unresolved V gene and leave the rest unexplained. The sample table holds some 87,000 clones, of which about 88% were seen once. 0.72% of the sample goes to the ten largest clones. The CDR3, from cysteine to phenylalanine, totals 15 residues. The entry retains the CDR3 DNA only, 45 bases that are in frame from base 1. The germline V gene (reference sequence) sets CDR1 to LNHDA and CDR2 to SQIVND. V loses 6 bases of germline sequence and J loses 0 bases, and the interval between the two ends is 9 bases. Patients with autoimmune disease history or receiving systemic immunosuppression were excluded from the trial. Peripheral blood for TCR sequencing was collected from all dose cohorts at baseline, on cycle 4 day 1, and on cycle 7 day 1. The samples were drawn from a first-in-human, open-label, multicenter phase I dose-escalation trial of ivuxolimab. Adults with locally advanced or metastatic head and neck squamous cell, hepatocellular, melanoma or renal cell carcinoma were enrolled in the trial. CD4+ and CD8+ T cells were sorted separately from peripheral blood before TCR sequencing.

The chain couples TRBV19 to TRBJ2-6; 5 matching bases give a weak D call of TRBD2. The TCR comes from an adult with an advanced solid tumor such as melanoma, head and neck, liver or kidney cancer. The specimen was CD4+ or CD8+ T cells sorted from blood, collected in a trial of the OX40 agonist ivuxolimab. This receptor carries the CDR3 CASRNGDSGANVLTF. The sequence in DNA is TGTGCCAGTAGAAACGGGGACTCTGGGGCCAACGTCCTGACTTTC.